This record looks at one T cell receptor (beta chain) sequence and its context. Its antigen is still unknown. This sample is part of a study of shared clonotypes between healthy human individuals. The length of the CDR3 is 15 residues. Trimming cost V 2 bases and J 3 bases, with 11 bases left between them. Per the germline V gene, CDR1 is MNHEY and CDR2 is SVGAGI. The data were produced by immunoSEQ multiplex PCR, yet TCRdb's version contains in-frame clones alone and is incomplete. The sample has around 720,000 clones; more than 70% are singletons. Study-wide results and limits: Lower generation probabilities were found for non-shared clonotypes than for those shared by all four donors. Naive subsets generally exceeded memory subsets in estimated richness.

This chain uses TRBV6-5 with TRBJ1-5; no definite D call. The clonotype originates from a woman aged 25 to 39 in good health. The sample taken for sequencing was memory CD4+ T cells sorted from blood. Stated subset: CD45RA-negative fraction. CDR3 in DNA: TGTGCCAGCAGTTACCGTGGCGGACTCAATCAGCCCCAGCATTTT. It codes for CASSYRGGLNQPQHF.